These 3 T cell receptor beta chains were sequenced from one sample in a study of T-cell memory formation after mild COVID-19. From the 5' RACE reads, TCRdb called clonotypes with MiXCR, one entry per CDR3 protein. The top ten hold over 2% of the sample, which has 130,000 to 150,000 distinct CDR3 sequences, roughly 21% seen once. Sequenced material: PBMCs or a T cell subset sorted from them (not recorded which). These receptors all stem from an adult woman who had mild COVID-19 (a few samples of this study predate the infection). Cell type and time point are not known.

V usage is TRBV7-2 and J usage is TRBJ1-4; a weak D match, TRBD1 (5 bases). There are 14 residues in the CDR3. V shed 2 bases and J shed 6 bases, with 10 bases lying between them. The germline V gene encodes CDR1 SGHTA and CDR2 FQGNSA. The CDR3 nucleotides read TGTGCCAGCAGCTTACTCTGGGGCGATGAAAAACTGTTTTTT. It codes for CASSLLWGDEKLFF.

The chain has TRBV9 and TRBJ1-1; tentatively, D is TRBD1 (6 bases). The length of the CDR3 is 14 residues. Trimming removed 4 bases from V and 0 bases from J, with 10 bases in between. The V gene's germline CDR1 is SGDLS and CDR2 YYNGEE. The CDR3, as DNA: TGTGCCAGCAGCCCGGGACACATGAACACTGAAGCTTTCTTT. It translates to CASSPGHMNTEAFF.

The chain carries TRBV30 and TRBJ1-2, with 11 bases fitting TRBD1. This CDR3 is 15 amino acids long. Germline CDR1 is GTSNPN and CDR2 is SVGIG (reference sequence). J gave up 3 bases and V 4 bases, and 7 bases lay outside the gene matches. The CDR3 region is CAWMGGQGAYYGYTF. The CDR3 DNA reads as TGTGCCTGGATGGGCGGACAGGGGGCTTACTATGGCTACACCTTC.